The clone carrying this TCR beta chain was seen only a few times. These data belong to a study of blood T cell repertoires in COVID-19. Study-level information: Italy, Spain and the United States were the sources of the convalescent and acute COVID-19 samples. Sources were T cells, B-cell-depleted T cells, or PBMCs; the material itself was cDNA or gDNA.

Germline CDR1 reads MNHEY; CDR2 reads SMNVEV (reference sequence). V lost 2 bases, J lost 3 bases, and 8 bases lay in between. The CDR3 has 14 amino acids. Per the study methods: Quantification of nucleated cells was approximated via reference gene primer amplification. Profiled with immunoSEQ multiplex PCR; TCRdb holds only in-frame clones, not every one. Clone size and V and J calls were adopted from that table, with D and trimming inferred from the DNA. In the table there are around 130,000 clones, around 85% of which are singletons. The chain joins TRBV27 to TRBJ2-1; maybe TRBD2 (6 bases). This TCR derives from a man aged 50-60 years with acute or convalescent COVID-19. The sample taken for sequencing was peripheral blood. The CDR3, as DNA: TGTGCCAGCAGTTTACGCGGGGACTACAATGAGCAGTTCTTC. It is translated as CASSLRGDYNEQFF.